A single sample is the source of the 3 T cell receptor beta chains below, sequenced in a study of OX40 agonist ivuxolimab in advanced cancers. The protocol was immunoSEQ multiplex PCR, while the TCRdb copy is restricted to in-frame clones and leaves out a portion. Of 77,000 or so clones detected, more than 75% appear once; the ten largest clones hold 0.3% to 0.4%. The material sequenced was CD4+ or CD8+ T cells sorted from blood, taken in a trial of the OX40 agonist ivuxolimab. The source of these receptors is an adult with an advanced solid tumor such as melanoma, head and neck, liver or kidney cancer.

The chain carries TRBV7-2 and TRBJ2-6; weak D call: TRBD1 (6 bases). CDR3 length equals 18 residues. V lost 4 bases to trimming and J lost 3 bases, with 19 bases between them. Germline CDR1 and CDR2: SGHTA and FQGNSA. The CDR3 region has the DNA TGTGCCAGCAGCTCTGCCGGGACACGCGTTATTGGGGCCAACGTCCTGACTTTC. Protein sequence: CASSSAGTRVIGANVLTF.

This rearrangement joins TRBV18 to TRBJ2-3; D is undetermined. V gave up 5 bases and J gave up 4 bases, with 7 bases separating them. The germline V gene encodes CDR1 KGHSH and CDR2 LQKENI. The CDR3 is 12 residues long. Here the CDR3 DNA reads TGTGCCAGCTCAAGCCAAGCAGATACGCAGTATTTT. It yields the protein CASSSQADTQYF.

This clone was seen a single time. The V and J genes are TRBV6-1 and TRBJ2-5; perhaps TRBD2 as D (6 bases). Between the trimmed V and J ends, which lost 4 bases and 3 bases, there was a span of 12 bases. This CDR3 region has 14 residues. CDR1 is MNHNS and CDR2 is SASEGT in the germline V gene. CDR3 region: CASSVVAVEETQYF. The CDR3 DNA sequence: TGTGCCAGCAGTGTTGTAGCGGTCGAAGAGACCCAGTACTTC.